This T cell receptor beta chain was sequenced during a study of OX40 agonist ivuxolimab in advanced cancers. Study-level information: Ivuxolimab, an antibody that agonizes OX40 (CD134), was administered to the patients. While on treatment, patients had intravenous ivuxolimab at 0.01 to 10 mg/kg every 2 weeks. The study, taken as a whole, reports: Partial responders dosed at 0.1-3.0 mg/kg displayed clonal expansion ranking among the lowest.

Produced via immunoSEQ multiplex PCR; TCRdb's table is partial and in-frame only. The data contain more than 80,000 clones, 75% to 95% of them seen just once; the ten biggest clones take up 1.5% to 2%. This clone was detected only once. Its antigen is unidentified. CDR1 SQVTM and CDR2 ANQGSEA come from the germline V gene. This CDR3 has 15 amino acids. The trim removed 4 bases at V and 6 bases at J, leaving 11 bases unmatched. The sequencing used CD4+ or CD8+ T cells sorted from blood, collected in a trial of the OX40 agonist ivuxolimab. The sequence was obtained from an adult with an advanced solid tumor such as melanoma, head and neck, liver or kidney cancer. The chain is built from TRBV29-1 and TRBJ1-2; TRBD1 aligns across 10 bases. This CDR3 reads CSVALSRDRGDGYTF. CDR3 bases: TGCAGCGTTGCCCTTTCAAGGGACAGGGGCGATGGCTACACCTTC.